This TCR beta chain was recovered during a study of blood T cell repertoires in COVID-19. For the study at large: Spain, Italy and the United States supplied samples that represented acute and convalescent COVID-19. PBMCs, B-cell-depleted T cells, or T cells provided the cDNA or gDNA that made up the material.

This clone appeared once. Original processing notes: Amplification from reference gene primers served as the basis for estimated nucleated cell counts. Clones were read by immunoSEQ multiplex PCR, and TCRdb kept only the in-frame ones, dropping some. From that table come the V and J calls and clone size; the DNA was used to work out D and trimming. The repertoire includes approximately 82,000 clones, roughly 90% of them detected once, and approximately 15% sits in the top ten. The CDR3 length is 15 residues. Trimming at V came to 7 bases and at J to 5 bases, leaving 9 bases not matched to a gene. CDR1 MNHEY and CDR2 SVGAGI come from the germline V gene.

The sequence derives from a man aged 65 to 79 with active or convalescent COVID-19. What was sequenced was peripheral blood. The gene calls are TRBV6-5 and TRBJ2-2; 8 nucleotides agree with TRBD1. The CDR3, as DNA: TGTGCCAGCATAAAACAGGGGGTGGAAACCGGGGAGCTGTTTTTT. Translated, it gives CASIKQGVETGELFF.